The clone carrying this TCR beta chain was counted at least ten times. Patients affected by ophthalmopathy presented a Clinical Activity Score of at least 3, a NOSPECS grade of at least 4, and disease duration below 3 months. Exclusion followed for patients with uncontrolled infection, other autoimmune disease, pregnancy or lactation. Orbital computed tomography and thyroid ultrasound, together with serum TRAb and thyroxine and clinical symptoms, were used for diagnoses. This entry belongs to a study of T cells in Graves' hyperthyroidism and ophthalmopathy. Template material for amplifying TCR beta CDR3 regions consisted of RNA transcripts. Using the HTBI primer set, a first-round RT-PCR was run on the TCR CDR3. TCRdb redid the calling of the multiplex PCR reads with MiXCR, one entry per CDR3 protein. This table has about 400,000 distinct CDR3 sequences, 13% to 15% appearing once. Per germline, CDR1 MDHEN and CDR2 SYDVKM. Trimming removed 5 bases from V and 3 bases from J, with 8 bases in between. The CDR3 extends over 13 amino acids.

Sequenced material: blood. The source of this sequence is a woman aged 25 to 39 with Graves' ophthalmopathy. The chain links TRBV28 to TRBJ1-5; D remains unclear. The CDR3 sequence is CASSLSTNQPQHF. CDR3 DNA: TGTGCCAGCAGTCTCTCCACCAATCAGCCCCAGCATTTT.